The rows below give T cell receptor beta chains drawn from one sample of a study of radiotherapy plus CTLA-4 blockade in lung cancer. TCRdb's table, derived via immunoSEQ multiplex PCR, lists solely in-frame clones and lacks some. Of 45,000 or so clones in the sample, 65% to 85% were seen once. Sample: peripheral blood, taken from a patient treated with radiotherapy plus ipilimumab. All receptors come from a human donor with non-small cell lung cancer who had stable disease on radiotherapy plus ipilimumab. Both conserved end residues are part of each CDR3. The D gene is left open where the match is weak. Size is stated for part of the rows, as once, few or many counts, or as a class when the clone is expanded.

V	size	J	D	DNA	CDR3
TRBV7-2	few	TRBJ2-7	.	TGTGCCAGCAGCCCAGGGACGGACTATAGAGTATACTTC	CASSPGTDYRVYF
TRBV9	.	TRBJ2-1	TRBD2	TGTGCCCCCGGGACTAGCGTTCAGAACTCCTACAATGAGCAGTTCTTC	CAPGTSVQNSYNEQFF
TRBV6-5	.	TRBJ2-2	TRBD2	TGTGCCAGCAGTTATTATCTAGCGGGGAACACCGGGGAGCTGTTTTTT	CASSYYLAGNTGELFF
TRBV11-2	.	TRBJ1-1	.	TGTGCCAGCAGCTTAGATCGATCAGCTTACACTGAAGCTTTCTTT	CASSLDRSAYTEAFF
TRBV5-6	large	TRBJ1-6	.	TGTGCCAGCAGCCATCCGACCGGGGGTGTCTCACCCCTCCACTTT	CASSHPTGGVSPLHF
TRBV28	.	TRBJ2-1	TRBD1	TGTGCCAGCAGGACCGGGACAGGGGGCAAGGCGGGGCAGTTCTTC	CASRTGTGGKAGQFF
TRBV7-2	few	TRBJ2-7	.	TGTGCCAGCAGCTTAGGTCAGGGAAGCTCCTACGAGCAGTACTTC	CASSLGQGSSYEQYF
TRBV9	few	TRBJ1-2	.	TGTGCCAGCAGCGTAGCCGCCCAGGGGAGGGCTGATGGCTACACCTTC	CASSVAAQGRADGYTF
TRBV2	.	TRBJ1-1	.	TGTGCCAGTCATAGAGACAGACAGAACACTGAAGCTTTCTTT	CASHRDRQNTEAFF
TRBV2	.	TRBJ1-2	TRBD1	TGTGCCAGCAGATCCGGGACAGGGGTTTATGGCTACACCTTC	CASRSGTGVYGYTF
TRBV6-5	.	TRBJ2-2	.	TGTGCCAGCAGTTACTCGAGCGTACCCGACACCGGGGAGCTGTTTTTT	CASSYSSVPDTGELFF
TRBV5-1	.	TRBJ1-2	TRBD1	TGCGCCACCACGGCCGGGACAGGGATGACCTACACCTTC	CATTAGTGMTYTF
TRBV29-1	.	TRBJ1-2	.	TGCAGCGTCGACCGCATTGGCTATGGCTACACCTTC	CSVDRIGYGYTF
TRBV30	.	TRBJ2-3	.	TGTGCCTGGAGTACGGGGGAGGCAGATACGCAGTATTTT	CAWSTGEADTQYF